These 20 T cell receptor beta chains were sequenced from one sample in a study of T cell clones after liver transplantation. The protocol was immunoSEQ multiplex PCR, while the TCRdb copy is restricted to in-frame clones and leaves out a portion. The data show about 11,000 clones, about 76% seen once. This specimen consisted of CD4+ T cells from blood, obtained around 31 months after liver transplant. All receptors come from a human patient who received a liver transplant. The T cells may come from the graft donor.

The chain links TRBV19 to TRBJ1-2; D perhaps matches TRBD1 (5 bases). Germline assignment: CDR1 LNHDA and CDR2 SQIVND (reference sequence). V lost 7 bases and J 3 bases, leaving 9 bases between the germline ends. The CDR3 sequence is 12 residues long. This CDR3 is CASTGHDYGYTF. CDR3 DNA: TGTGCCAGTACAGGACACGACTATGGCTACACCTTC. Complete variable domain (other parts from reference TRBV19 and TRBJ1-2): DGGITQSPKYLFRKEGQNVTLSCEQNLNHDAMYWYRQDPGQGLRLIYYSQIVNDFQKGDIAEGYSVSREKKESFPLTVTSAQKNPTAFYLCASTGHDYGYTFGSGTRLTVV.

This clone is termed medium-sized. The J gene is TRBJ1-5, the V gene TRBV9; TRBD1 matches 8 bases. Trimming removed 0 bases from V and 5 bases from J; junction bases left unmatched: 7. The CDR3 contains 16 residues. Per germline, CDR1 SGDLS and CDR2 YYNGEE. CDR3 region: CASSVGTGNQDQPQHF. DNA of the CDR3: TGTGCCAGCAGCGTAGGGACAGGGAATCAGGATCAGCCCCAGCATTTT.

The chain has TRBV30 and TRBJ2-7, with 9 bases matching TRBD1. CDR1 and CDR2 from the germline V gene are GTSNPN and SVGIG (reference sequence). This CDR3 comprises 16 residues. The V segment lost 0 bases and the J segment 2 bases; nucleotides outside the gene matches: 8. This CDR3 is CAWSVQFGTGPYEQYF. The CDR3 nucleotides read TGTGCCTGGAGTGTACAATTCGGGACAGGGCCCTACGAGCAGTACTTC.

The CDR3 DNA sequence: TGCGCCAGCAGCTTGTCCGGGGGCGCCTACAATGAGCAGTTCTTC. Its protein product is CASSLSGGAYNEQFF. This chain links TRBV5-1 with TRBJ2-1; D is possibly TRBD1 or TRBD2 (6 bases each). V gave up 1 base and J gave up 2 bases, with 10 bases separating them. The CDR3 length is 15 residues. Looked up from germline, CDR1 is SGHRS and CDR2 is YFSETQ.

The chain has TRBV6-5 and TRBJ2-7, with no clear D. Germline V gene lookup returns CDR1 MNHEY and CDR2 SVGAGI. The CDR3 sequence is 12 residues long. Deletions cut 5 bases from V and 2 bases from J, with 7 bases between. The CDR3 loop is CASSSNAYEQYF. The CDR3 nucleotides are TGTGCCAGCAGTAGCAATGCCTACGAGCAGTACTTC.

This sequence joins TRBV7-9 and TRBJ2-4, with TRBD1 matching 9 bases. J gave up 5 bases and V 5 bases, and 7 bases lay outside the gene matches. This CDR3 region has 15 residues. In germline, CDR1 is SEHNR, CDR2 FQNEAQ (reference sequence). The CDR3 reads CASSPRDRAENIQYF. The CDR3 region has the DNA TGTGCCAGCAGCCCCCGGGACAGGGCAGAAAACATTCAGTACTTC.

This clone showed up just once. The chain employs TRBV2 and TRBJ2-7; D is undetermined. The ends were cut back, 2 bases at V and 0 bases at J, with 11 bases in the middle. The CDR3 covers 15 residues. Germline V gene lookup returns CDR1 SNHLY and CDR2 FYNNEI. The DNA of the CDR3 is TGTGCCAGCAGTGAATCGCCGGGCAGCTCCTACGAGCAGTACTTC. Translating gives CASSESPGSSYEQYF. The whole variable domain, remainder taken from reference TRBV2 and TRBJ2-7, is EPEVTQTPSHQVTQMGQEVILRCVPISNHLYFYWYRQILGQKVEFLVSFYNNEISEKSEIFDDQFSVERPDGSNFTLKIRSTKLEDSAMYFCASSESPGSSYEQYFGPGTRLTVT.

The rearrangement uses TRBV27 and TRBJ2-5; unclear D gene. CDR1 and CDR2 from the germline V gene are MNHEY and SMNVEV (reference sequence). The CDR3 runs 17 residues. Trimming stripped 4 bases from V and 2 bases from J, with 20 bases between. The DNA of the CDR3 is TGTGCCAGCAGTTCCACTCCCGTGTACCCACCTCAAGAGACCCAGTACTTC. Amino acids: CASSSTPVYPPQETQYF.

The rearrangement joins TRBV7-9 to TRBJ2-7; 7 nucleotides agree with TRBD2. The V gene end was trimmed by 3 bases and the J gene end by 3 bases; junction bases not matched to a gene: 5. Germline loops: CDR1 SEHNR, CDR2 FQNEAQ (reference sequence). The CDR3 totals 14 residues. The CDR3 is CASSLAGVGYEQYF. CDR3 DNA: TGTGCCAGCAGCTTGGCGGGGGTCGGCTACGAGCAGTACTTC.

This clone is judged medium-sized. Here the CDR3 DNA reads TGTGCCAGCAGTTTATTAGGGACAGGGGTAACTGAAGCTTTCTTT. It codes for CASSLLGTGVTEAFF. V usage is TRBV28 and J usage is TRBJ1-1, with 10 bases lining up with TRBD1. The ends lost 1 base at V and 5 bases at J; junction bases unmatched: 4. The CDR3 is 15 residues long. From germline, CDR1 is MDHEN and CDR2 SYDVKM.

This CDR3 is CASSLVETSGGSADTQYF. The CDR3 DNA sequence: TGTGCCAGCAGTTTAGTAGAGACTAGCGGGGGGTCGGCAGATACGCAGTATTTT. J is TRBJ2-3 and V is TRBV28, with 13 bases fitting TRBD2. The germline V gene has CDR1 MDHEN and CDR2 SYDVKM. The CDR3 runs 18 residues. V shed 2 bases and J 4 bases; nucleotides not matched to a gene: 9.

This chain links TRBV7-9 with TRBJ2-7; TRBD1 aligns across 9 bases. Germline V gene data show CDR1 as SEHNR and CDR2 as FQNEAQ (reference sequence). The trim removed 5 bases at V and 0 bases at J, leaving 8 bases unmatched. This CDR3 contains 16 residues. The CDR3 loop reads CASSNIRQGVSYEQYV. In DNA, the CDR3 is TGTGCCAGCAGCAATATCAGACAGGGGGTCTCCTACGAGCAGTACGTC.

This clone was counted a few times. The chain employs TRBV13 and TRBJ2-5; unclear D gene. Germline CDR1 and CDR2: PRHDT and FYEKMQ (reference sequence). CDR3 size: 12 residues. The germline V and J ends were trimmed by 2 bases and 5 bases, with 6 bases remaining between them. DNA of the CDR3: TGTGCCAGCAGCTTACTGGGGGAGACCCAGTACTTC. This gives the protein CASSLLGETQYF. The whole variable domain, filled in from reference TRBV13 and TRBJ2-5, reads AAGVIQSPRHLIKEKRETATLKCYPIPRHDTVYWYQQGPGQDPQFLISFYEKMQSDKGSIPDRFSAQQFSDYHSELNMSSLELGDSALYFCASSLLGETQYFGPGTRLLVL.

The CDR3 sequence: CASSYLTGGSTEAFF. The CDR3 nucleotides are TGTGCCAGCAGTTACTTGACAGGGGGGAGCACTGAAGCTTTCTTT. This chain uses TRBV6-6 with TRBJ1-1, with TRBD1 matching 9 bases. Per germline, CDR1 MNHNY and CDR2 SVGAGI (reference sequence). V lost 1 base to trimming and J lost 4 bases; unmatched junction nucleotides: 4. CDR3 length: 15 residues.

The V and J genes are TRBV2 and TRBJ2-7; D is uncertain. V lost 1 base to trimming and J lost 0 bases, with 10 bases between them. Germline V CDR1 and CDR2: SNHLY, FYNNEI. CDR3 size: 15 residues. CDR3 nucleotide sequence: TGTGCCAGCAGTGAAGGGCAGGACCTCTCCTACGAGCAGTACTTC. This sequence encodes CASSEGQDLSYEQYF.

The chain employs TRBV5-1 and TRBJ2-7; TRBD2 aligns across 7 bases. Trimming took 1 base from V and 6 from J; bases not matched to a gene: 19. This CDR3 has 18 residues. The germline gives CDR1 SGHRS, CDR2 YFSETQ. The CDR3 protein is CASSLYTRGGERGGEQYF. CDR3 bases: TGCGCCAGCAGCTTGTACACCCGCGGGGGAGAGCGGGGTGGCGAGCAGTACTTC.

This clone was found a few times. The chain has TRBV6-5 and TRBJ1-2, with D possibly TRBD1 on 6 matching bases. This CDR3 region has 14 residues. Germline lookup yields CDR1 MNHEY and CDR2 SVGAGI. Trimming left V 5 bases short and J 4 bases short, with 14 bases between. The CDR3 DNA reads as TGTGCCAGCAGTCCCAGTTCCAGGGGCTATGGCTACACCTTC. Encoded protein: CASSPSSRGYGYTF.

This clone was counted between two and nine times. The chain has TRBV15 and TRBJ2-7, with D perhaps matching TRBD1 (5 bases). Trimming took off 0 bases at V and 5 bases at J, with 8 bases between the two ends. Germline V gene data show CDR1 as LNHNV and CDR2 as YYDKDF (reference sequence). There are 13 residues in the CDR3. Written as DNA, the CDR3 is TGTGCCACCAGCAGAGATGGGGCAAACGAGCAGTACTTC. Translating gives CATSRDGANEQYF.

The chain joins TRBV7-4 to TRBJ1-5; D is ambiguous. Germline values: CDR1 SGHVT, CDR2 SQSDAQ. V dropped 0 bases and J dropped 0 bases, with 6 bases sitting between them. This CDR3 spans 15 amino acids. In DNA form, the CDR3 reads TGTGCCAGCAGCTTAGCTTTTGATAGCAATCAGCCCCAGCATTTT. Amino acid sequence: CASSLAFDSNQPQHF.

The chain links TRBV13 to TRBJ1-2, with D perhaps TRBD1 (6 bases). Trimming cost V 0 bases and J 4 bases, with 12 bases left between them. The CDR3 runs to 15 residues. Germline V gene lookup returns CDR1 PRHDT and CDR2 FYEKMQ (reference sequence). The CDR3 sequence is CASSLGQGTSYGYTF. The CDR3 region has the DNA TGTGCCAGCAGCTTAGGGCAGGGGACATCCTATGGCTACACCTTC.